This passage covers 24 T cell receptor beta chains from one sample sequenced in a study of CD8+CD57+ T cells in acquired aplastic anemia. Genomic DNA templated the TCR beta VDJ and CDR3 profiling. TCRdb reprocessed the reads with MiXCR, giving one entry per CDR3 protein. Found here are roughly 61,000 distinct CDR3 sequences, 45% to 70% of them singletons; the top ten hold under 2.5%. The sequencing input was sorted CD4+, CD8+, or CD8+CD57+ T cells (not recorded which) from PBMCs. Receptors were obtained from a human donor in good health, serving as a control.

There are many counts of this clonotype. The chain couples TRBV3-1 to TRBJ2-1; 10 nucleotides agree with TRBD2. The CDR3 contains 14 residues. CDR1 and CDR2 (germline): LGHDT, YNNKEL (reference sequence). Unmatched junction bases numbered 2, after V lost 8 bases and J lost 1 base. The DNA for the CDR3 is TGTGCCAGCCGGACTAGCGGATCCTACAATGAGCAGTTCTTC. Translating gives CASRTSGSYNEQFF.

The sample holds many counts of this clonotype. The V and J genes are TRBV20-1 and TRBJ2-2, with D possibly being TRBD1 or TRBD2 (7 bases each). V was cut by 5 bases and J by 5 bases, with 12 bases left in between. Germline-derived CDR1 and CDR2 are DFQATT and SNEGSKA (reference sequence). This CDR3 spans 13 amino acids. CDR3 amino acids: CSASGGGTGELFF. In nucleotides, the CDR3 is TGCAGTGCTTCAGGGGGGGGAACCGGGGAGCTGTTTTTT.

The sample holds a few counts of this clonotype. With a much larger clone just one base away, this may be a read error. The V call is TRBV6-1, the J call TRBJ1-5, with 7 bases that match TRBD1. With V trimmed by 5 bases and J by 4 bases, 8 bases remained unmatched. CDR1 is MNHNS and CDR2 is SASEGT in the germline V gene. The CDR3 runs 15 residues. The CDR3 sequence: CASSLRDRANQPQHF. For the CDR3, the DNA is TGTGCCAGCAGTCTCAGGGACAGAGCGAATCAGCCCCAGCATTTT.

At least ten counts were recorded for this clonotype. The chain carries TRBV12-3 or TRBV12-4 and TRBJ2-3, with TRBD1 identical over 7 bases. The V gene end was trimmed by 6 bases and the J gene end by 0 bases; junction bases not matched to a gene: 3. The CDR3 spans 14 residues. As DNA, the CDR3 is TGTGCCAGCAGCAAACAGGGGAGCACAGATACGCAGTATTTT. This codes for CASSKQGSTDTQYF.

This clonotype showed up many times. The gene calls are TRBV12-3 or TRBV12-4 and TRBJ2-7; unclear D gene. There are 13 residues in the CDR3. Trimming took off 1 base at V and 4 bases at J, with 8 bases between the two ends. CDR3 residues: CASSLDGTYEQYF. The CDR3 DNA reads TGTGCCAGCAGTTTAGATGGCACGTACGAGCAGTACTTC.

CDR3 bases: TGTGCCACTCGCGACGGCTACAATGAGCAGTTCTTC. Its translation: CATRDGYNEQFF. V and J are TRBV24-1 and TRBJ2-1; D gene ambiguous. V was shortened by 10 bases and J by 3 bases, with 9 bases between the two germline ends. CDR1 is KGHDR and CDR2 is SFDVKD in the germline V gene. This CDR3 comprises 12 residues.

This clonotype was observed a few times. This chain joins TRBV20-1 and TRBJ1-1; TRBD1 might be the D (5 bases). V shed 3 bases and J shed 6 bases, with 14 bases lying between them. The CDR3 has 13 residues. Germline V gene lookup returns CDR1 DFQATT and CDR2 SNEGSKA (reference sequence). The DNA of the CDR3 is TGCAGTGCTAGTCGCGGGGCTGACGCTGAAGCTTTCTTT. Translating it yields CSASRGADAEAFF.

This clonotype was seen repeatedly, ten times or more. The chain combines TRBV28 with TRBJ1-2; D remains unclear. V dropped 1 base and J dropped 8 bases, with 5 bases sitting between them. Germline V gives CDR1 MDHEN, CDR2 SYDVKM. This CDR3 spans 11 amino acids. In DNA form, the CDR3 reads TGTGCCAGCAGTTTATCGAGGGGCTACACCTTC. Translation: CASSLSRGYTF.

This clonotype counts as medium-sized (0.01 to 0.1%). The CDR3 DNA follows: TGTGCCAGCAGTGGAGATCTGGGGGAGACCCAGTACTTC. Translation: CASSGDLGETQYF. This chain uses TRBV2 with TRBJ2-5; D unresolved. Trimming left V 4 bases short and J 5 bases short, with 11 bases between. The CDR3 runs to 13 residues. Germline CDR1 and CDR2: SNHLY and FYNNEI.

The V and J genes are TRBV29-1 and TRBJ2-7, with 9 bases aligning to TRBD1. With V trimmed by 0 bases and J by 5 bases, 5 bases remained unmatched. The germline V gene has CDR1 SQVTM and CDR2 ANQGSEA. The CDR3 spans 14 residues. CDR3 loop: CSVEDRDRAHEQYF. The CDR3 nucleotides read TGCAGCGTTGAAGATCGGGACAGGGCCCACGAGCAGTACTTC.

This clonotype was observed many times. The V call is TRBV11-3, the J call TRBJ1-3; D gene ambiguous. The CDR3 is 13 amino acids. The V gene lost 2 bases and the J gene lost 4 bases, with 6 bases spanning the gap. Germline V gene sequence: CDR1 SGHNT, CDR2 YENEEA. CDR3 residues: CASSLPGGNTIYF. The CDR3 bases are TGTGCCAGCAGCTTACCAGGCGGAAACACCATATATTTT.

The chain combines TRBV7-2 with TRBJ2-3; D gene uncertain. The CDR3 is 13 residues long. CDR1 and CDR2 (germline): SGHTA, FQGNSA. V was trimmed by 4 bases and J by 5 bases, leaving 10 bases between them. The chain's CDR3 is CASSSSRLDTQYF. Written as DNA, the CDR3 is TGTGCCAGCAGCTCTTCGAGACTAGATACGCAGTATTTT.

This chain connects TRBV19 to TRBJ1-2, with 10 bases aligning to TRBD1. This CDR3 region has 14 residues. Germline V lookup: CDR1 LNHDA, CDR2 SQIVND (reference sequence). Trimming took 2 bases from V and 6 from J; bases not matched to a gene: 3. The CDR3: CASSIRTGGDGYTF. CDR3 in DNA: TGTGCCAGTAGTATACGGACAGGGGGGGATGGCTACACCTTC.

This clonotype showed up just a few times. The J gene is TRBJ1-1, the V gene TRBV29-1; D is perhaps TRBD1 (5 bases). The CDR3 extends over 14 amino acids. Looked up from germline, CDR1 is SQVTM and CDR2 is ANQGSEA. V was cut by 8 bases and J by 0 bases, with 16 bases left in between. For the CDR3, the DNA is TGCAGCCTCGGAGCCGGGGGGATGAACACTGAAGCTTTCTTT. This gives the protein CSLGAGGMNTEAFF.

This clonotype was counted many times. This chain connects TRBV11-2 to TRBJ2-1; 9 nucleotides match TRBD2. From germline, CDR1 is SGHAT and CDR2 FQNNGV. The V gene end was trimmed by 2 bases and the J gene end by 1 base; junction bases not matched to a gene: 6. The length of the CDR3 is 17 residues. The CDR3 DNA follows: TGTGCCAGCAGCTTACGTCCTAGCGGGAATTCCTACAATGAGCAGTTCTTC. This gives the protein CASSLRPSGNSYNEQFF.

The CDR3 region has the DNA TGTGCCAGCAACATCCCGGGACAGAGCTACGAGCAGTACTTC. This gives the protein CASNIPGQSYEQYF. The chain joins TRBV5-2 to TRBJ2-7; no check of the table's D call, TRBD1, against the DNA was made. TRBV5-2 is labeled a pseudogene. The CDR3 is 14 residues long.

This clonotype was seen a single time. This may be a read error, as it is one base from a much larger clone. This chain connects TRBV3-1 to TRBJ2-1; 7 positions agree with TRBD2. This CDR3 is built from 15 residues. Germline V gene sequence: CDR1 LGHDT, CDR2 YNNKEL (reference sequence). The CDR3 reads CANSQNTGTTGEQFF. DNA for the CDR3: TGTGCCAACAGCCAGAATACCGGGACTACCGGTGAGCAGTTCTTC.

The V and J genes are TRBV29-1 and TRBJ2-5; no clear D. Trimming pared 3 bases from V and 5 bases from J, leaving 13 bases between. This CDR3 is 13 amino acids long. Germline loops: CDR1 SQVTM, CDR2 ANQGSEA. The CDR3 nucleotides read TGCAGCGTTGACACTGTGCTTTTGGAGACCCAGTACTTC. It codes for CSVDTVLLETQYF.

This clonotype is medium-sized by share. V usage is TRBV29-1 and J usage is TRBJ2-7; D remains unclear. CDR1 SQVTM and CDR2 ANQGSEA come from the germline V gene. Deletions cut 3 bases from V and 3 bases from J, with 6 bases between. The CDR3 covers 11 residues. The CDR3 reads CSVESGYEQYF. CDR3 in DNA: TGCAGCGTTGAGTCCGGCTACGAGCAGTACTTC.

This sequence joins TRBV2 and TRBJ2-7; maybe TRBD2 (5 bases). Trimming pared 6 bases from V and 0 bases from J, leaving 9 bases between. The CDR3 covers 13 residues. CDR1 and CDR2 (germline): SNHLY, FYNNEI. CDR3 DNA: TGTGCCAGCAGGCCGGGATCCTCCTACGAGCAGTACTTC. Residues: CASRPGSSYEQYF.

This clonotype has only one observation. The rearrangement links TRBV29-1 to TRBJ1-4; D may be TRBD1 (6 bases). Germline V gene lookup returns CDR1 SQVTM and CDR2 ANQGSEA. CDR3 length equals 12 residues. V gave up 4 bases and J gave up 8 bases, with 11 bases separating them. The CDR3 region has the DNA TGCAGCGTTGTGGCAGGGGTCGAAAAACTGTTTTTT. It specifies CSVVAGVEKLFF.

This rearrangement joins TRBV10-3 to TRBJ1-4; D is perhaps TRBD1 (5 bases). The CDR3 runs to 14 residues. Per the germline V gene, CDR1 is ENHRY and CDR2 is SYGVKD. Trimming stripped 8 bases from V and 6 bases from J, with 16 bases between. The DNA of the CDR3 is TGTGCCATCTGGGGGGGGACTGGGGATGAAAAACTGTTTTTT. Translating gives CAIWGGTGDEKLFF.

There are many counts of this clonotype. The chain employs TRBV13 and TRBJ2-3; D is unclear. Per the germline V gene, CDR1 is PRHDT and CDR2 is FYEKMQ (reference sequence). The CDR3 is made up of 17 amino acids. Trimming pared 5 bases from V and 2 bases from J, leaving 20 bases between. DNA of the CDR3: TGTGCCAGCAGCCGGACGGCGATGGGTACCCCCACAGATACGCAGTATTTT. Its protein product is CASSRTAMGTPTDTQYF.

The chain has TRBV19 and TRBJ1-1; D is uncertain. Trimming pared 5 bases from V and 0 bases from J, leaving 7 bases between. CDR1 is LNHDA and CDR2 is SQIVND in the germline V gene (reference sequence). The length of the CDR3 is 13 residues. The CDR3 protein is CASSQTLNTEAFF. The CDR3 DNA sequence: TGTGCCAGTAGTCAGACTTTGAACACTGAAGCTTTCTTT.